Shown below are 28 T cell receptor beta chains from a single sample sequenced in a study of T cells in Graves' hyperthyroidism and ophthalmopathy. Amplification targeted TCR beta CDR3 regions from RNA transcripts. When the TCR CDR3 underwent first-round RT-PCR, the HTBI primer set was used. TCRdb re-called the multiplex PCR reads with MiXCR, one entry per CDR3 protein. The sample lists roughly 57,000 distinct CDR3 sequences, roughly half occurring once. Sequenced material: blood. These receptors originate from a woman aged 60-75 years with Graves' ophthalmopathy.

The chain combines TRBV19 with TRBJ2-7; D tentatively fits TRBD1 or TRBD2 (5 bases each). V was shortened by 5 bases and J by 1 base, with 9 bases between the two germline ends. The germline V gene encodes CDR1 LNHDA and CDR2 SQIVND (reference sequence). The CDR3 spans 13 residues. CDR3 sequence reads: CASSSGPSYEQYF. In nucleotides, the CDR3 is TGTGCCAGTAGTTCGGGACCTTCCTACGAGCAGTACTTC.

This clonotype was counted a few times. CDR3 sequence: CASSVTGENQPQHF. CDR3 bases: TGTGCCAGCAGCGTGACAGGGGAGAATCAGCCCCAGCATTTT. V is TRBV7-9 and J is TRBJ1-5; TRBD1 matches 8 bases. The CDR3 is 14 residues long. V shed 5 bases and J 4 bases; nucleotides not matched to a gene: 4. Germline V CDR1 and CDR2: SEHNR, FQNEAQ (reference sequence).

This chain uses TRBV7-2 with TRBJ2-1; 11 bases agree with TRBD1. This CDR3 has 15 amino acids. J was trimmed by 5 bases and V by 3 bases; bases with no gene match: 3. The V gene's germline CDR1 is SGHTA and CDR2 FQGNSA. The CDR3 coding sequence is TGTGCCAGCAGCTTTCGGGACAGGGGGGACAATGAGCAGTTCTTC. This sequence encodes CASSFRDRGDNEQFF.

The V and J genes are TRBV19 and TRBJ1-5; no clear D. V lost 7 bases, J lost 1 base, and 5 bases lay in between. The CDR3 consists of 12 residues. Germline CDR1 and CDR2: LNHDA and SQIVND (reference sequence). The DNA of the CDR3 is TGTGCCAGTACCCGGAGCAATCAGCCCCAGCATTTT. It specifies CASTRSNQPQHF.

Many counts were recorded for this clonotype. V and J are TRBV11-3 and TRBJ1-5; D is unclear. The length of the CDR3 is 18 residues. Deletions cut 0 bases from V and 6 bases from J, with 21 bases between. The germline V gene encodes CDR1 SGHNT and CDR2 YENEEA. The CDR3 here is CASSLDQSPETLGQPQHF. CDR3 nucleotide sequence: TGTGCCAGCAGCTTAGATCAGTCGCCAGAGACCTTGGGTCAGCCCCAGCATTTT.

This sequence joins TRBV20-1 and TRBJ2-5; D is unresolved. This CDR3 is built from 9 residues. Germline lookup yields CDR1 DFQATT and CDR2 SNEGSKA (reference sequence). Trimming removed 1 base from V and 10 bases from J, with 4 bases in between. The CDR3 DNA sequence: TGCAGTGCTAGAGTACTCCAGTACTTC. Encoded protein: CSARVLQYF.

In its sample, this clonotype was seen many times. The rearrangement links TRBV12-3 or TRBV12-4 to TRBJ2-1, with 11 bases matching TRBD2. The V gene end was trimmed by 6 bases and the J gene end by 4 bases; junction bases not matched to a gene: 8. The length of the CDR3 is 16 residues. CDR3 DNA sequence: TGTGCCAGCAGCGGTCGGACTAGCGGGTGGTACAATGAGCAGTTCTTC. Encoded protein: CASSGRTSGWYNEQFF.

This clonotype qualifies as medium-sized. J is TRBJ1-6 and V is TRBV20-1; the match to TRBD1 covers 7 bases. Looked up from germline, CDR1 is DFQATT and CDR2 is SNEGSKA (reference sequence). Unmatched junction bases numbered 5, after V lost 3 bases and J lost 3 bases. This CDR3 is built from 15 residues. The CDR3 nucleotides are TGCAGTGCTAGCGGAACAGGGGACTATAATTCACCCCTCCACTTT. Translation gives CSASGTGDYNSPLHF.

The chain joins TRBV9 to TRBJ1-3, with 7 nucleotides matching TRBD1. Germline assignment: CDR1 SGDLS and CDR2 YYNGEE. There are 16 residues in the CDR3. The J segment lost 0 bases and the V segment lost 0 bases, leaving 3 bases of the junction unmatched. The CDR3 reads CASSVGQGYSGNTIYF. Here the CDR3 DNA reads TGTGCCAGCAGCGTAGGACAGGGCTACTCTGGAAACACCATATATTTT.

With respect to this clonotype: This clone may be a read error of a much larger clone one base away. The J gene is TRBJ2-5, the V gene TRBV3-1, with 9 nucleotides matching TRBD2. After removal of 1 base from V and 5 bases from J, the junction contained 8 bases not matched to a gene. CDR3 length: 16 amino acids. In germline, CDR1 is LGHDT, CDR2 YNNKEL (reference sequence). The CDR3 sequence is CASSQGGRGGWETQYF. Written as DNA, the CDR3 is TGTGCCAGCAGCCAAGGGGGGCGGGGGGGCTGGGAGACCCAGTACTTC.

This clonotype appeared many times. The chain uses TRBV9 and TRBJ2-7, with D possibly TRBD1 on 5 matching bases. Trimming removed 0 bases at V and 6 bases at J, with 10 bases between. The germline CDR1 and CDR2 sequences are SGDLS and YYNGEE. This CDR3 has 13 amino acids. The CDR3 DNA sequence: TGTGCCAGCAGCGTAGTAGGGGAAACCGAGCAGTACTTC. Its translation is CASSVVGETEQYF.

This clonotype appeared many times. The chain links TRBV4-1 to TRBJ2-7, with TRBD1 matching 8 bases. Germline CDR1 MGHRA, CDR2 YSYEKL. The length of the CDR3 is 15 residues. Losses at the gene ends were 4 bases for V and 2 bases for J; bases not matched to a gene: 7. CDR3 DNA sequence: TGCGCCAGCAGCCCGACTGGGACAGGAGCCTACGAGCAGTACTTC. It codes for CASSPTGTGAYEQYF.

Remarks on this clonotype: The conserved closing phenylalanine or tryptophan is absent in this CDR3, likely reflecting a read error. V is TRBV3-1 and J is TRBJ2-7, with 8 bases aligning to TRBD1. V lost 2 bases and J lost 7; bases outside the gene matches: 13. CDR3 length: 16 residues. The germline gives CDR1 LGHDT, CDR2 YNNKEL (reference sequence). The CDR3 DNA follows: TGTGCCAGCAGCCAAACCGGGACAGGCCGGTCGGGTGAGCAGTACCTC. As protein: CASSQTGTGRSGEQYL.

The chain uses TRBV29-1 and TRBJ2-1; 7 bases fit TRBD1. CDR1 SQVTM and CDR2 ANQGSEA come from the germline V gene. The trim removed 4 bases at V and 3 bases at J, leaving 6 bases unmatched. This CDR3 spans 14 amino acids. CDR3 loop: CSVGLGQDYNEQFF. The CDR3, as DNA: TGCAGCGTTGGTCTCGGACAGGACTACAATGAGCAGTTCTTC.

This chain uses TRBV25-1 with TRBJ2-5; D may be TRBD1 (5 bases). V lost 2 bases and J 4 bases, leaving 8 bases between the germline ends. Looked up from germline, CDR1 is MGHDK and CDR2 is SYGVNS. The CDR3 totals 13 residues. CDR3 bases: TGTGCCAGCAGTGAAGCAGGGCCAGAGACCCAGTACTTC. It yields the protein CASSEAGPETQYF.

V is TRBV20-1 and J is TRBJ2-2; D is possibly TRBD1 or TRBD2 (5 bases each). V lost 6 bases and J 0 bases, leaving 14 bases between the germline ends. Germline CDR1 is DFQATT and CDR2 is SNEGSKA (reference sequence). This CDR3 is built from 15 residues. The CDR3 spells CSAGGDRTNTGELFF. CDR3 nucleotide sequence: TGCAGTGCCGGAGGAGACAGAACGAACACCGGGGAGCTGTTTTTT.

The chain is built from TRBV29-1 and TRBJ2-7, with unresolved D. V was clipped by 5 bases and J by 2 bases, with 13 bases between them. The CDR3 spans 13 residues. CDR1 SQVTM and CDR2 ANQGSEA come from the germline V gene. CDR3 in DNA: TGCAGCGTTTGTGGGCCGAACGCCTACGAGCAGTACGTC. Translated: CSVCGPNAYEQYV.

CDR3 sequence reads: CASSLRRTGGRANYGYTF. CDR3 bases: TGTGCCAGCAGCTTAAGAAGGACCGGGGGCCGTGCTAACTATGGCTACACCTTC. The V gene is TRBV11-1, the J gene TRBJ1-2, with D maybe TRBD1 (6 bases). Looked up from germline, CDR1 is SGHAT and CDR2 is FQDESV (reference sequence). This CDR3 is built from 18 residues. V was pared by 2 bases and J by 0 bases, with 19 bases between.

This clonotype was observed at least ten times. The chain recombines TRBV5-6 with TRBJ2-5; TRBD2 agrees at 9 bases. The V gene end was trimmed by 4 bases and the J gene end by 5 bases; junction bases not matched to a gene: 6. The CDR3 consists of 14 residues. Germline CDR1 reads SGHDT; CDR2 reads YYEEEE. The chain's CDR3 is CASSRGLASETQYF. CDR3 nucleotide sequence: TGTGCCAGCAGCCGCGGACTAGCGTCGGAGACCCAGTACTTC. Filled out from reference TRBV5-6 and TRBJ2-5, the complete variable domain reads DAGVTQSPTHLIKTRGQQVTLRCSPKSGHDTVSWYQQALGQGPQFIFQYYEEEERQRGNFPDRFSGHQFPNYSSELNVNALLLGDSALYLCASSRGLASETQYFGPGTRLLVL.

This clonotype was observed at least ten times. The rearrangement joins TRBV27 to TRBJ2-7; 8 bases map to TRBD1. The ends lost 6 bases at V and 2 bases at J; junction bases unmatched: 9. The CDR3 spans 15 residues. Per germline, CDR1 MNHEY and CDR2 SMNVEV (reference sequence). The CDR3 region has the DNA TGTGCCAGCAGGACACCGGGACAGGTGACCTACGAGCAGTACTTC. Protein sequence: CASRTPGQVTYEQYF.

This clonotype occurred a few times. This rearrangement joins TRBV4-1 to TRBJ2-1; D possibly uses TRBD1 or TRBD2 (5 bases each). The CDR3 covers 20 residues. Germline assignment: CDR1 MGHRA and CDR2 YSYEKL. Trimming pared 0 bases from V and 7 bases from J, leaving 28 bases between. Written as DNA, the CDR3 is TGCGCCAGCAGCCAAGAAGACCCAGCTTTGAGGCGGGCCCCAGGGAATGAGCAGTTCTTC. Its translation: CASSQEDPALRRAPGNEQFF.

The rearrangement links TRBV12-3 or TRBV12-4 to TRBJ1-2; possible D gene TRBD1, 5 bases. V lost 3 bases and J 4 bases, leaving 18 bases between the germline ends. This CDR3 is built from 16 residues. DNA for the CDR3: TGTGCCAGCAGTTTTTCCCGACAGCCAGGTCCCTATGGCTACACCTTC. Encoded protein: CASSFSRQPGPYGYTF.

This chain connects TRBV15 to TRBJ2-1; 13 bases map to TRBD2. This CDR3 has 17 residues. Looked up from germline, CDR1 is LNHNV and CDR2 is YYDKDF (reference sequence). With V trimmed by 3 bases and J by 7 bases, 9 bases remained unmatched. The CDR3 sequence is CATSSPLLAGGKNEQFF. The CDR3 DNA follows: TGTGCCACCAGCAGCCCGCTACTAGCGGGAGGGAAAAATGAGCAGTTCTTC.

The chain uses TRBV20-1 and TRBJ1-2; TRBD1 matches 9 bases. Germline values: CDR1 DFQATT, CDR2 SNEGSKA (reference sequence). V gave up 3 bases and J gave up 5 bases; unmatched junction bases: 13. The CDR3 is 16 amino acids. CDR3 DNA sequence: TGCAGTGCTAGGGGCCGGGACAGGGTAATTGGGTATGGCTACACCTTC. Its translation: CSARGRDRVIGYGYTF.

The chain is built from TRBV6-1 and TRBJ2-7; 7 bases are shared with TRBD1. CDR3 size: 17 residues. V was clipped by 9 bases and J by 2 bases; unmatched bases: 19. CDR1 MNHNS and CDR2 SASEGT come from the germline V gene. This CDR3 is CASGFRDSSFSTYEQYF. The DNA of the CDR3 is TGTGCCAGTGGATTTAGGGACAGCTCCTTTTCAACCTACGAGCAGTACTTC.

This clonotype came up many times. The chain joins TRBV7-9 to TRBJ1-4; D uncertain. The CDR3 length is 14 residues. V dropped 7 bases and J dropped 8 bases, with 17 bases sitting between them. From germline, CDR1 is SEHNR and CDR2 FQNEAQ (reference sequence). CDR3 amino acids: CASTSGSMGEKLFF. CDR3 bases: TGTGCCAGCACGTCCGGCAGCATGGGGGAAAAACTGTTTTTT.

The table lists this clonotype with many counts. The chain combines TRBV5-1 with TRBJ2-5; D gene uncertain. V lost 5 bases to trimming and J lost 4 bases, with 9 bases between them. The CDR3 totals 12 residues. Germline CDR1 reads SGHRS; CDR2 reads YFSETQ. The CDR3, as DNA: TGCGCCAGCAGTTGGAATGGAGAGACCCAGTACTTC. Translated, it gives CASSWNGETQYF.

The rearrangement links TRBV9 to TRBJ2-7; D is possibly TRBD1 (5 bases). The CDR3 is made up of 13 amino acids. Germline CDR1 SGDLS, CDR2 YYNGEE. Trimming shortened V by 0 bases and J by 5 bases, and 9 bases separated the two germline ends. CDR3 sequence: CASSVARVHEQYF. CDR3 bases: TGTGCCAGCAGCGTAGCCAGGGTCCACGAGCAGTACTTC.